This T cell receptor (beta chain) was profiled in a study of T cell responses to AZD1222 COVID-19 vaccine. Background on the study: Pooled in the analysis were second doses at about 4 or about 12 weeks. Study observations and caveats: Repertoire sampling occurred only after the peak T cell response. Along spike, vaccine-associated CD4 TCRs were found throughout, with dominance at 160-218 and 743-854.

For this clone: Its matching antigen is unknown.

The germline CDR1 and CDR2 sequences are KGHDR and SFDVKD. V dropped 6 bases and J dropped 4 bases, with 12 bases sitting between them. The CDR3 contains 14 residues. The protocol was immunoSEQ multiplex PCR, while the TCRdb copy is restricted to in-frame clones and leaves out a portion. The sample holds over 85,000 clones, roughly 89% seen once. J is TRBJ2-1 and V is TRBV24-1, with a tentative D call TRBD2 (5 bases). Sequenced material: peripheral blood, taken on day 0 of AZD1222 vaccination. The TCR originated in an adult in good health. CDR3 sequence: CATSLATRYNEQFF. The CDR3 coding sequence is TGTGCCACCAGTTTAGCGACTCGTTACAATGAGCAGTTCTTC.